Presented here are 8 T cell receptor beta chains from one specimen sequenced in a study of T cell responses to AZD1222 COVID-19 vaccine. Libraries were prepared by immunoSEQ multiplex PCR; TCRdb keeps only in-frame clonotypes and omits some of them. The sample contains roughly 140,000 clones, more than 70% of which appear only once. The material was peripheral blood, obtained on day 0 of MenACWY control vaccination. The receptors shown here come from an adult in good health.

A word on this clone: Additional DNA sequences in this sample encode the identical CDR3. The chain carries TRBV6-2 or TRBV6-3 and TRBJ1-1; D is undetermined. The CDR3 runs 11 residues. The V gene lost 2 bases and the J gene lost 9 bases, with 7 bases spanning the gap. In germline, CDR1 is MNHEY, CDR2 SVGEGT. The CDR3: CASSYAGQAFF. DNA for the CDR3: TGTGCCAGCAGTTACGCCGGGCAAGCTTTCTTT.

The CDR3 protein is CASSLVGVRSYEQYF. CDR3 in DNA: TGCGCCAGCAGCTTGGTAGGGGTCCGATCCTACGAGCAGTACTTC. This sequence joins TRBV5-1 and TRBJ2-7, with D perhaps matching TRBD1 (5 bases). CDR3 size: 15 residues. Germline CDR1 reads SGHRS; CDR2 reads YFSETQ. The ends were cut back, 0 bases at V and 1 base at J, with 11 bases in the middle.

V and J are TRBV4-1 and TRBJ2-3; no clear D gene. Germline V lookup: CDR1 MGHRA, CDR2 YSYEKL. CDR3 length: 12 amino acids. V lost 0 bases and J lost 5, with 3 bases in between. CDR3 region: CASSQDKDTQYF. The CDR3 bases are TGCGCCAGCAGCCAAGATAAAGATACGCAGTATTTT.

The chain links TRBV5-4 to TRBJ1-1, with 8 bases that match TRBD1. The CDR3 runs 15 residues. Looked up from germline, CDR1 is SGHNT and CDR2 is YYREEE (reference sequence). V was pared by 1 base and J by 2 bases, with 4 bases of the junction left unmatched. The CDR3: CASSLMGQENTEAFF. As DNA, the CDR3 is TGTGCCAGCAGCTTGATGGGACAGGAAAACACTGAAGCTTTCTTT.

V and J are TRBV4-1 and TRBJ1-5; TRBD1 might be the D (6 bases). The length of the CDR3 is 17 residues. V lost 3 bases and J lost 1, with 16 bases in between. Germline V gene sequence: CDR1 MGHRA, CDR2 YSYEKL. In DNA, the CDR3 is TGCGCCAGCAGCCAGACCCTTGTTCAGGGGAGCAATCAGCCCCAGCATTTT. Translation: CASSQTLVQGSNQPQHF.

The V gene is TRBV12-5, the J gene TRBJ1-1; 7 bases line up with TRBD1. The germline CDR1 and CDR2 sequences are LGHNT and FRNRAP. V dropped 0 bases and J dropped 3; count of bases not matched to a gene: 10. The CDR3 spans 17 residues. The DNA of the CDR3 is TGTGCTAGTGGTTTGGTAGCGGCAGGGGGGAAGTACACTGAAGCTTTCTTT. Translating it yields CASGLVAAGGKYTEAFF.

This clone has just a few counts. The V call is TRBV7-9, the J call TRBJ1-2; D unresolved. V was clipped by 5 bases and J by 2 bases, with 9 bases between them. Germline values: CDR1 SEHNR, CDR2 FQNEAQ (reference sequence). The CDR3 is 13 residues long. The chain's CDR3 is CASSIDINYGYTF. Here the CDR3 DNA reads TGTGCCAGCAGCATAGACATCAACTATGGCTACACCTTC.

J is TRBJ1-1 and V is TRBV7-9, with D maybe TRBD1 (5 bases). Germline assignment: CDR1 SEHNR and CDR2 FQNEAQ (reference sequence). V was clipped by 5 bases and J by 4 bases, with 20 bases between them. The CDR3 extends over 16 amino acids. The CDR3 is CASSNPFGGGGTEAFF. CDR3 sequence (DNA): TGTGCCAGCAGCAACCCCTTTGGGGGGGGAGGCACTGAAGCTTTCTTT.